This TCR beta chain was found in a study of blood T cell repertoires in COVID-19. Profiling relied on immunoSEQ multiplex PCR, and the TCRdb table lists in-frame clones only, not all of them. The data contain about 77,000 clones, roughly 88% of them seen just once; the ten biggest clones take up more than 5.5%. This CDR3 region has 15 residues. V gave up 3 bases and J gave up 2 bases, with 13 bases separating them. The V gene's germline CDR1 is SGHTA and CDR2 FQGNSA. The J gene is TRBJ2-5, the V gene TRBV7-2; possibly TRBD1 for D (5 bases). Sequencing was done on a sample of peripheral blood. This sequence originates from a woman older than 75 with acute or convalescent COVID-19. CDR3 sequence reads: CASSFIPRGQETQYF. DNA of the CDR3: TGTGCCAGCAGCTTTATTCCTAGGGGTCAAGAGACCCAGTACTTC.